One sample yielded the 27 T cell receptor beta chains listed below, sequenced in a study of cytomegalovirus exposure and HLA in healthy donors. 13 Jbeta primers and 60 Vbeta primers were used for the PCR. Sequencing used immunoSEQ multiplex PCR; TCRdb keeps in-frame clones, though not all of them. Of 210,000 or so clones in the sample, 65% to 80% were seen once. The specimen sequenced was PBMCs. The receptors were gathered from a girl under 10 years old in good health and CMV-seronegative.

The CDR3 coding sequence is TGCGCCAGCAGCCCTCACCCCCCTGACAGCTCGAACTATGGCTACACCTTC. This encodes CASSPHPPDSSNYGYTF. The rearrangement joins TRBV5-1 to TRBJ1-2; possibly TRBD1 for D (5 bases). Germline assignment: CDR1 SGHRS and CDR2 YFSETQ. This CDR3 is built from 17 residues. Trimming removed 4 bases at V and 2 bases at J, with 21 bases between.

The chain recombines TRBV29-1 with TRBJ1-1, with D perhaps matching TRBD1 (5 bases). Between the trimmed V and J ends, which lost 4 bases and 1 base, there was a span of 7 bases. The CDR3 totals 12 residues. Germline V gene lookup returns CDR1 SQVTM and CDR2 ANQGSEA. The CDR3 DNA reads as TGCAGCGTTGGACAGACGAACACTGAAGCTTTCTTT. It translates to CSVGQTNTEAFF.

The chain links TRBV29-1 to TRBJ2-3, with 9 bases identical to TRBD1. CDR3 length equals 13 residues. The germline V gene encodes CDR1 SQVTM and CDR2 ANQGSEA. Trimming at V came to 5 bases and at J to 9 bases, leaving 9 bases not matched to a gene. The CDR3 spells CSVLRDRAGTQYF. The DNA of the CDR3 is TGCAGCGTTTTGAGGGACAGGGCTGGCACGCAGTATTTT.

This clone was recorded a few times. The V call is TRBV30, the J call TRBJ2-5, with 10 nucleotides matching TRBD1. CDR1 is GTSNPN and CDR2 is SVGIG in the germline V gene (reference sequence). Losses at the gene ends were 3 bases for V and 4 bases for J; bases not matched to a gene: 2. There are 13 residues in the CDR3. CDR3 in amino acids: CAWRRQGAETQYF. The CDR3 nucleotides read TGTGCCTGGAGGCGACAGGGGGCAGAGACCCAGTACTTC. Complete variable domain (other parts from reference TRBV30 and TRBJ2-5): SQTIHQWPATLVQPVGSPLSLECTVEGTSNPNLYWYRQAAGRGLQLLFYSVGIGQISSEVPQNLSASRPQDRQFILSSKKLLLSDSGFYLCAWRRQGAETQYFGPGTRLLVL.

V gene TRBV10-3 combines with J gene TRBJ1-2, with D tentatively TRBD1 (6 bases). Germline assignment: CDR1 ENHRY and CDR2 SYGVKD. The CDR3 totals 16 residues. Trimming removed 11 bases at V and 3 bases at J, with 25 bases between. CDR3 DNA sequence: TGTGCCGGCCGGGGCGGAACAGGGCCCCCTCACTATGGCTACACCTTC. Translated: CAGRGGTGPPHYGYTF.

The chain joins TRBV6-1 to TRBJ1-2, with TRBD1 matching over 7 bases. The germline V gene has CDR1 MNHNS and CDR2 SASEGT. The CDR3 extends over 14 amino acids. Trimming removed 2 bases from V and 7 bases from J; junction bases left unmatched: 7. The DNA for the CDR3 is TGTGCCAGCAGTGAATTCCAGGGGGTTCGTGGCTACACCTTC. Protein product: CASSEFQGVRGYTF.

The sample holds one count of this clone. The V call is TRBV30, the J call TRBJ2-3, with 7 bases matching TRBD2. Germline V gene lookup returns CDR1 GTSNPN and CDR2 SVGIG (reference sequence). This CDR3 contains 16 residues. Germline trimming cut 5 bases from V and 2 bases from J; bases unmatched to any gene: 13. In DNA form, the CDR3 reads TGTGCCTGGTCCCAGGGCGGGACTACATACACAGATACGCAGTATTTT. Amino acid sequence: CAWSQGGTTYTDTQYF.

The CDR3 here is CASSGGTEAFF. The CDR3 region has the DNA TGTGCCAGCTCGGGGGGGACTGAAGCTTTCTTT. The V and J genes are TRBV18 and TRBJ1-1, with D possibly matching TRBD1 (5 bases). V shed 6 bases and J shed 5 bases, with 7 bases lying between them. CDR1 is KGHSH, CDR2 LQKENI, per germline. This CDR3 has 11 amino acids.

The chain recombines TRBV7-6 with TRBJ2-7; a possible D gene is TRBD2 (6 bases). CDR3 size: 16 residues. V lost 0 bases and J lost 0, with 12 bases in between. CDR1 SGHVS and CDR2 FNYEAQ come from the germline V gene. The CDR3 sequence: CASSLAAGPSSYEQYF. CDR3 in DNA: TGTGCCAGCAGCTTAGCGGCGGGACCCAGCTCCTACGAGCAGTACTTC.

The chain couples TRBV30 to TRBJ2-7, with a tentative D call TRBD1 (6 bases). With 2 bases removed from V and 5 bases from J, the gap between germline ends came to 13 bases. The CDR3 runs to 13 residues. Germline assignment: CDR1 GTSNPN and CDR2 SVGIG (reference sequence). The CDR3 here is CAWSLGAMNEQYF. In DNA, the CDR3 is TGTGCCTGGAGTTTGGGGGCAATGAACGAGCAGTACTTC.

The chain combines TRBV19 with TRBJ1-2; 7 bases are shared with TRBD1. The trim removed 9 bases at V and 3 bases at J, leaving 13 bases unmatched. The CDR3 consists of 15 residues. Germline loops: CDR1 LNHDA, CDR2 SQIVND (reference sequence). The DNA for the CDR3 is TGTGCCAGCAAAGACAGGGCCCTTGGAGACTATGGCTACACCTTC. Residues: CASKDRALGDYGYTF. Complete variable domain (other parts from reference TRBV19 and TRBJ1-2): DGGITQSPKYLFRKEGQNVTLSCEQNLNHDAMYWYRQDPGQGLRLIYYSQIVNDFQKGDIAEGYSVSREKKESFPLTVTSAQKNPTAFYLCASKDRALGDYGYTFGSGTRLTVV.

The chain carries TRBV4-2 and TRBJ2-5; 11 bases fit TRBD2. V shed 1 base, J shed 3 bases, and the junction held 4 bases outside the gene matches. The CDR3 totals 16 residues. Per germline, CDR1 LGHNA and CDR2 YNFKEQ. CDR3 protein: CASSQVLTSGKETQYF. Here the CDR3 DNA reads TGTGCCAGCAGCCAAGTTTTGACTAGCGGGAAAGAGACCCAGTACTTC.

V gene TRBV10-1 combines with J gene TRBJ1-5; D not resolved. V gave up 0 bases and J gave up 6 bases, with 6 bases separating them. Germline values: CDR1 WNHNN, CDR2 SYGVQD (reference sequence). This CDR3 has 13 residues. CDR3 bases: TGCGCCAGCAGTGAGTCTGCGGGTCAGCCCCAGCATTTT. As protein: CASSESAGQPQHF.

V is TRBV5-4 and J is TRBJ2-1; 8 bases agree with TRBD2. Germline V CDR1 and CDR2: SGHNT, YYREEE (reference sequence). The CDR3 contains 15 residues. V trimming: 1 base; J trimming: 8 bases; junction bases outside the gene matches: 8. This CDR3 reads CASSLSLAARDEQFF. The CDR3 DNA follows: TGTGCCAGCAGCTTGTCACTAGCGGCCAGGGATGAGCAGTTCTTC.

This clone was observed a few times. The chain has TRBV5-1 and TRBJ2-7; the D is unclear. Per germline, CDR1 SGHRS and CDR2 YFSETQ. V shed 5 bases and J shed 3 bases, with 21 bases lying between them. There are 16 residues in the CDR3. As DNA, the CDR3 is TGCGCCAGCAGAAAGACTTCTAGATCGGCAAGCTACGAGCAGTACTTC. It specifies CASRKTSRSASYEQYF.

The V gene is TRBV6-1, the J gene TRBJ2-7; 7 bases match TRBD1. Germline CDR1 MNHNS, CDR2 SASEGT. CDR3 length: 15 amino acids. V was pared by 1 base and J by 3 bases, with 6 bases of the junction left unmatched. In nucleotides, the CDR3 is TGTGCCAGCAGTGAAGGGCAGGGGGTTTACTACGAGCAGTACTTC. This codes for CASSEGQGVYYEQYF.

The V and J genes are TRBV29-1 and TRBJ1-1, with TRBD1 as a possible D gene (6 bases). This CDR3 contains 13 residues. The germline gives CDR1 SQVTM, CDR2 ANQGSEA. Trimming removed 4 bases at V and 5 bases at J, with 14 bases between. The CDR3 sequence is CSVGQGRRTEAFF. CDR3 DNA: TGCAGCGTTGGGCAGGGGCGCAGGACTGAAGCTTTCTTT.

In this sample, this clone turned up a few times. The chain has TRBV10-1 and TRBJ2-2; 11 bases map to TRBD2. The germline CDR1 and CDR2 sequences are WNHNN and SYGVQD (reference sequence). The CDR3 is made up of 16 amino acids. The V segment lost 6 bases and the J segment 5 bases; nucleotides outside the gene matches: 8. CDR3: CASRPTGTSGTGELFF. CDR3 sequence (DNA): TGCGCCAGCAGACCAACCGGGACTAGCGGAACCGGGGAGCTGTTTTTT.

The V call is TRBV4-1, the J call TRBJ1-1; the match to TRBD1 covers 7 bases. The CDR3 is made up of 15 amino acids. V gave up 0 bases and J gave up 3 bases; unmatched junction bases: 4. The germline V gene encodes CDR1 MGHRA and CDR2 YSYEKL. CDR3 nucleotide sequence: TGCGCCAGCAGCCAAGATGGAGGGGGCTACACTGAAGCTTTCTTT. It yields the protein CASSQDGGGYTEAFF.

V gene TRBV5-4 combines with J gene TRBJ2-7; tentatively, D is TRBD1 (5 bases). Germline CDR1 is SGHNT and CDR2 is YYREEE (reference sequence). The CDR3 has 14 amino acids. Trimming removed 0 bases from V and 2 bases from J, with 9 bases in between. CDR3 protein: CASSLEGVPYEQYF. CDR3 DNA: TGTGCCAGCAGCTTGGAAGGGGTACCCTACGAGCAGTACTTC.

This clone came up once. The chain recombines TRBV29-1 with TRBJ2-3; D is unresolved. The V gene's germline CDR1 is SQVTM and CDR2 ANQGSEA. V lost 3 bases, J lost 1 base, and 8 bases lay in between. The CDR3 runs 13 residues. CDR3 region: CSVDSQGTDTQYF. The CDR3 bases are TGCAGCGTTGATAGTCAGGGCACAGATACGCAGTATTTT.

The chain links TRBV2 to TRBJ2-7; 10 bases fit TRBD1. The junction had 5 bases not matched to a gene; V was cut back by 8 bases and J by 1 base. This CDR3 has 14 amino acids. The germline gives CDR1 SNHLY, CDR2 FYNNEI. CDR3 region: CASSRDRGSYEQYF. The CDR3 DNA reads as TGTGCCAGCTCCCGGGACAGGGGTTCCTACGAGCAGTACTTC.

V and J are TRBV9 and TRBJ2-6, with TRBD2 matching 7 bases. The J segment lost 2 bases and the V segment lost 7 bases, leaving 0 bases of the junction unmatched. CDR3 length: 13 amino acids. The germline gives CDR1 SGDLS, CDR2 YYNGEE. The CDR3 region is CASGGAGANVLTF. Here the CDR3 DNA reads TGTGCCAGCGGGGGGGCTGGGGCCAACGTCCTGACTTTC.

J is TRBJ1-2 and V is TRBV7-9; no clear D. The germline gives CDR1 SEHNR, CDR2 FQNEAQ (reference sequence). This CDR3 is built from 16 residues. The V gene lost 5 bases and the J gene lost 2 bases, with 18 bases spanning the gap. The DNA of the CDR3 is TGTGCCAGCAGCCCTCGGCGGGCGTCCTTCAACTATGGCTACACCTTC. Its protein product is CASSPRRASFNYGYTF. Drawing the rest from reference TRBV7-9 and TRBJ1-2, the complete variable domain is DTGVSQNPRHKITKRGQNVTFRCDPISEHNRLYWYRQTLGQGPEFLTYFQNEAQLEKSRLLSDRFSAERPKGSFSTLEIQRTEQGDSAMYLCASSPRRASFNYGYTFGSGTRLTVV.

The chain is built from TRBV5-1 and TRBJ1-3; unclear D gene. The CDR3 is 12 residues long. Germline V gene data show CDR1 as SGHRS and CDR2 as YFSETQ. Trimming took off 5 bases at V and 2 bases at J, with 5 bases between the two ends. CDR3 bases: TGCGCCAGCAGTGAGCCTGGAAACACCATATATTTT. It specifies CASSEPGNTIYF.

The count of this clone is one. V is TRBV5-4 and J is TRBJ2-2; 9 bases align to TRBD2. Germline CDR1 and CDR2: SGHNT and YYREEE (reference sequence). After removal of 0 bases from V and 4 bases from J, the junction contained 4 bases not matched to a gene. This CDR3 has 16 amino acids. The CDR3 sequence is CASSLASGVGTGELFF. CDR3 bases: TGTGCCAGCAGCTTGGCTAGCGGGGTTGGCACCGGGGAGCTGTTTTTT.

CDR3 protein: CASSAPGQGSYEQYF. The DNA for the CDR3 is TGTGCCAGCTCAGCGCCGGGACAGGGCTCCTACGAGCAGTACTTC. This sequence joins TRBV18 and TRBJ2-7; 9 nucleotides agree with TRBD1. The junction had 5 bases not matched to a gene; V was cut back by 5 bases and J by 0 bases. Germline CDR1 is KGHSH and CDR2 is LQKENI. The length of the CDR3 is 15 residues.